Below are 21 T cell receptor beta chains sequenced from a single sample in a study of regulatory T cells in long-lasting Graves disease. TCR beta libraries were built with iRepertoire HTBI primers and Arm-PCR of CDR3 regions. Each CDR3 protein gets one entry after TCRdb re-called the multiplex PCR reads with MiXCR. The sample gives roughly 420,000 distinct CDR3 sequences, 12% to 15% of which show up once; about a sixth is in the top ten. Time point defined: newly diagnosed GD, antithyroid drugs for less than 3 months. The TCR library was made from RNA that had been extracted from PBMCs in TRIzol. The same sample was also used in a study of T cells in Graves' hyperthyroidism and ophthalmopathy.

The sequences come from peripheral blood mononuclear cells (PBMCs), collected at new diagnosis, from a patient treated with antithyroid drugs. The receptors come from a woman aged 50 to 65 with Graves disease.

This clonotype turned up a few times. The gene calls are TRBV4-1 and TRBJ2-1, with D perhaps TRBD1 or TRBD2 (5 bases each). Germline CDR1 reads MGHRA; CDR2 reads YSYEKL. Trimming took 0 bases from V and 6 from J, leaving 9 bases between them. This CDR3 region has 14 residues. The CDR3 sequence is CASSQDGTGNEQFF. In DNA form, the CDR3 reads TGCGCCAGCAGCCAAGATGGGACCGGCAATGAGCAGTTCTTC.

This clonotype has only a few counts. The V call is TRBV28, the J call TRBJ2-7; perhaps TRBD1 as D (5 bases). Germline V gives CDR1 MDHEN, CDR2 SYDVKM. The CDR3 is 14 residues long. V was cut by 3 bases and J by 6 bases, with 15 bases left in between. CDR3 sequence (DNA): TGTGCCAGCAGTTTCAACAGGCTTAGTCTCGAGCAGTACTTC. Its translation is CASSFNRLSLEQYF.

The chain uses TRBV19 and TRBJ1-1; D call uncertain. The CDR3 consists of 14 residues. CDR1 is LNHDA, CDR2 SQIVND, per germline (reference sequence). Trimming cost V 3 bases and J 5 bases, with 13 bases left between them. In nucleotides, the CDR3 is TGTGCCAGTAGTATTGTCGATCGAAGGACTGAAGCTTTCTTT. This translates into CASSIVDRRTEAFF.

This chain connects TRBV5-1 to TRBJ2-1, with D possibly being TRBD1 (5 bases). Per the germline V gene, CDR1 is SGHRS and CDR2 is YFSETQ. The V gene lost 1 base and the J gene lost 2 bases, with 10 bases spanning the gap. CDR3 size: 15 residues. This CDR3 is CASSLNAGTYNEQFF. The DNA of the CDR3 is TGCGCCAGCAGCTTGAACGCAGGGACCTACAATGAGCAGTTCTTC.

CDR3 sequence reads: CASSLDPSGPNTGELFF. The CDR3 DNA is TGCGCCAGCAGCTTGGATCCTAGCGGCCCGAACACCGGGGAGCTGTTTTTT. The chain uses TRBV5-1 and TRBJ2-2; 7 bases are shared with TRBD2. Germline trimming cut 0 bases from V and 0 bases from J; bases unmatched to any gene: 5. The CDR3 spans 17 residues. The germline CDR1 and CDR2 sequences are SGHRS and YFSETQ. The full variable domain, rest sourced from reference TRBV5-1 and TRBJ2-2, is KAGVTQTPRYLIKTRGQQVTLSCSPISGHRSVSWYQQTPGQGLQFLFEYFSETQRNKGNFPGRFSGRQFSNSRSEMNVSTLELGDSALYLCASSLDPSGPNTGELFFGEGSRLTVL.

This chain links TRBV29-1 with TRBJ2-3, with no clear D. This CDR3 spans 12 amino acids. With 3 bases removed from V and 0 bases from J, the gap between germline ends came to 4 bases. Looked up from germline, CDR1 is SQVTM and CDR2 is ANQGSEA. The CDR3: CSVETSTDTQYF. DNA for the CDR3: TGCAGCGTTGAGACCAGCACAGATACGCAGTATTTT.

This clonotype has ten or more counts. This chain links TRBV20-1 with TRBJ2-5; D is uncertain. Germline V gives CDR1 DFQATT, CDR2 SNEGSKA (reference sequence). CDR3 length: 13 residues. Trimming took off 5 bases at V and 0 bases at J, with 10 bases between the two ends. CDR3 protein: CSAPARYQETQYF. The CDR3 DNA reads TGCAGTGCTCCTGCGAGATACCAAGAGACCCAGTACTTC.

At least ten counts were recorded for this clonotype. The chain couples TRBV11-1 to TRBJ2-4, with 8 bases aligning to TRBD1. CDR3 length: 19 residues. CDR1 is SGHAT and CDR2 is FQDESV in the germline V gene (reference sequence). V dropped 4 bases and J dropped 0; count of bases not matched to a gene: 14. The CDR3 region has the DNA TGTGCCAGCAGCTCCGCAGACTGGGGACAGGTTGTAGCCAAAAACATTCAGTACTTC. Protein sequence: CASSSADWGQVVAKNIQYF.

This clonotype was seen many times. The rearrangement joins TRBV9 to TRBJ2-3; 7 nucleotides line up with TRBD2. Trimming took 3 bases from V and 2 from J; bases not matched to a gene: 18. Per the germline V gene, CDR1 is SGDLS and CDR2 is YYNGEE. The CDR3 extends over 19 amino acids. The DNA of the CDR3 is TGTGCCAGCAGCGACAGTAGTGGGAGCGGGATTGGGAACACAGATACGCAGTATTTT. It encodes CASSDSSGSGIGNTDTQYF.

This clonotype was seen many times. The CDR3 here is CASSPGTSGAYEQYF. As DNA, the CDR3 is TGTGCCAGCTCGCCGGGAACTAGCGGGGCCTACGAGCAGTACTTC. The V and J genes are TRBV18 and TRBJ2-7; the match to TRBD2 covers 10 bases. CDR1 is KGHSH and CDR2 is LQKENI in the germline V gene. The V segment lost 6 bases and the J segment 2 bases; nucleotides outside the gene matches: 7. CDR3 length: 15 amino acids.

This clonotype was seen ten or more times. At one boundary the junction diverges from the germline segment, which might be a read error. The chain joins TRBV5-1 to TRBJ1-1; D remains ambiguous. The V gene's germline CDR1 is SGHRS and CDR2 YFSETQ. The CDR3 is made up of 13 amino acids. The CDR3 reads CASSQVGWTEAFF. The CDR3 DNA reads TGTGCCAGCAGCCAAGTTGGCTGGACTGAAGCTTTCTTT.

This clonotype was counted a few times. The chain is built from TRBV28 and TRBJ2-7, with 11 bases lining up with TRBD1. Looked up from germline, CDR1 is MDHEN and CDR2 is SYDVKM. V trimming: 6 bases; J trimming: 3 bases; junction bases outside the gene matches: 7. This CDR3 is 15 amino acids long. The CDR3 region is CASSLLGQGVYEQYF. The CDR3 DNA follows: TGTGCCAGCAGCCTTCTGGGACAGGGGGTCTACGAGCAGTACTTC.

This clonotype showed up many times. This chain joins TRBV5-5 and TRBJ1-1, with D unclear. Germline V lookup: CDR1 SGHKS, CDR2 YYEKEE (reference sequence). CDR3 length equals 13 residues. Between the trimmed V and J ends, which lost 1 base and 0 bases, there was a span of 4 bases. This CDR3 is CASSLLLNTEAFF. CDR3 DNA: TGTGCCAGCAGCTTGTTATTGAACACTGAAGCTTTCTTT.

This clonotype was counted ten times or more. The V and J genes are TRBV28 and TRBJ2-3; 9 bases line up with TRBD2. CDR3 length: 16 amino acids. CDR1 and CDR2 (germline): MDHEN, SYDVKM. V dropped 1 base and J dropped 5; count of bases not matched to a gene: 7. The DNA of the CDR3 is TGTGCCAGCAGTTTATTTCTAGCGGGGCGGGGAGATACGCAGTATTTT. This translates into CASSLFLAGRGDTQYF.

This clonotype has at least ten counts. This CDR3 reads CASSVRDWDYEQYF. As DNA, the CDR3 is TGTGCCAGCAGCGTCCGGGACTGGGACTACGAGCAGTACTTC. The V gene is TRBV9, the J gene TRBJ2-7, with D perhaps TRBD2 (6 bases). Trimming removed 2 bases from V and 3 bases from J, with 12 bases in between. CDR3 length: 14 residues. Looked up from germline, CDR1 is SGDLS and CDR2 is YYNGEE.

This clonotype was observed at least ten times. The genes are TRBV10-2 and TRBJ2-5, with 12 bases fitting TRBD2. The CDR3 consists of 16 residues. With V trimmed by 6 bases and J by 1 base, 6 bases remained unmatched. Germline CDR1 reads WSHSY; CDR2 reads SAAADI. The DNA for the CDR3 is TGCGCCAGCAGGGGGGGACTAGCGGGCGTCCAAGAGACCCAGTACTTC. Translating gives CASRGGLAGVQETQYF.

This clonotype appeared many times. The chain links TRBV10-3 to TRBJ2-1; 10 nucleotides match TRBD1. The CDR3 runs 15 residues. Germline CDR1 and CDR2: ENHRY and SYGVKD. Trimming took 4 bases from V and 6 from J; bases not matched to a gene: 6. DNA of the CDR3: TGTGCCATCAGTGGAGTAGGACAGGGGGGCAATGAGCAGTTCTTC. Protein sequence: CAISGVGQGGNEQFF.

This clonotype was counted many times. One end of the junction does not line up with germline, which may come from a read error. V usage is TRBV7-9 and J usage is TRBJ2-1; the match to TRBD2 covers 7 bases. The CDR3 contains 14 residues. Germline CDR1 reads SEHNR; CDR2 reads FQNEAQ (reference sequence). The CDR3 loop reads CASSLWTRLYPETF. Written as DNA, the CDR3 is TGTGCCAGCAGCTTATGGACTAGGTTGTATCCTGAAACCTTC.

This clonotype turned up a few times. The rearrangement joins TRBV2 to TRBJ2-7, with 8 bases aligning to TRBD1. The CDR3 has 14 amino acids. Per the germline V gene, CDR1 is SNHLY and CDR2 is FYNNEI. With V trimmed by 6 bases and J by 6 bases, 10 bases remained unmatched. CDR3 sequence reads: CASSKLQGTGEQYF. CDR3 coding DNA: TGTGCCAGCAGCAAACTACAGGGGACAGGCGAGCAGTACTTC.

This clonotype came up a few times. The rearrangement links TRBV28 to TRBJ1-3; 9 positions agree with TRBD1. V was clipped by 6 bases and J by 6 bases; unmatched bases: 9. Germline CDR1 MDHEN, CDR2 SYDVKM. The CDR3 loop spans 15 amino acids. The CDR3 reads CASSSTGGSVNTIYF. The CDR3 region has the DNA TGTGCCAGCAGCTCCACAGGGGGCTCAGTAAACACCATATATTTT.

This rearrangement joins TRBV5-1 to TRBJ2-5; D unclear. The germline gives CDR1 SGHRS, CDR2 YFSETQ. The V end lost 1 base, the J end lost 3 bases, and 7 bases lay between the germline ends. CDR3 length equals 13 residues. The CDR3 spells CASSLNSKETQYF. The CDR3 coding sequence is TGCGCCAGCAGCTTGAACAGTAAAGAGACCCAGTACTTC.